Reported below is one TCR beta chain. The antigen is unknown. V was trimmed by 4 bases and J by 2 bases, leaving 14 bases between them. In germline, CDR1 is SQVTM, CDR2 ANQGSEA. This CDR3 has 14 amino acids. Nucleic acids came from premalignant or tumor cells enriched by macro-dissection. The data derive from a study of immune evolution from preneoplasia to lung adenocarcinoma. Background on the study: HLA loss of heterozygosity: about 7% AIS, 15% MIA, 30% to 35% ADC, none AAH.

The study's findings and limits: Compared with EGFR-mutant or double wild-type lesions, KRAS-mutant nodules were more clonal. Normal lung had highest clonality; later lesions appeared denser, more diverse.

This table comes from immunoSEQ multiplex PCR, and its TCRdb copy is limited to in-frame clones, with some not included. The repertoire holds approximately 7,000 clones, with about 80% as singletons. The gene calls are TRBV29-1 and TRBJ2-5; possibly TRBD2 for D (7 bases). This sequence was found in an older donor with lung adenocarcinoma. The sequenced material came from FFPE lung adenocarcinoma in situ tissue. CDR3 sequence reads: CSVVGGAEQETQYF. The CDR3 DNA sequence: TGCAGCGTTGTTGGGGGGGCGGAACAAGAGACCCAGTACTTC.